The source of this TCR beta chain is a study of post-analysis software for immune sequencing data. Turning to this clonotype: Its antigen is not known.

Study results and limitations: Normalized Chao1 diversity in multiple sclerosis patients fell significantly below that of controls. Compared with controls, patients had more of 4 to 6 TRBV segments, including TRBV5-6, TRBV5-1 and TRBV20-1.

The CDR3 spans 15 residues. V dropped 6 bases and J dropped 5 bases, with 19 bases sitting between them. CDR1 and CDR2 from the germline V gene are DFQATT and SNEGSKA (reference sequence). Incorporated into the TCR beta cDNA libraries were unique molecular identifiers, which served to reduce PCR and sequencing biases. TCRdb fed the PCR reads into MiXCR, producing one record per CDR3 protein. The sample has roughly 800,000 distinct CDR3 sequences; about half are singletons. The material sequenced was blood. V is TRBV20-1 and J is TRBJ1-4, with D hard to call. This sequence was found in a girl aged 10 to 17 with multiple sclerosis. Here the CDR3 reads CSAVPGGRKNEKLFF. DNA of the CDR3: TGCAGTGCGGTACCCGGTGGACGGAAGAATGAAAAACTGTTTTTT.